This T cell receptor (beta chain) derives from a study of shared clonotypes between healthy human individuals. V was cut by 4 bases and J by 0 bases, with 14 bases left in between. CDR3 length: 16 amino acids. From germline, CDR1 is SGHRS and CDR2 YFSETQ. TCRdb keeps only in-frame clones here, not all; method: immunoSEQ multiplex PCR. The repertoire has roughly 2.2 million clones, approximately 93% of them found once; the top ten carry 0.39%. This clonotype was obtained from a man between 18 and 35 years old in good health. Some clones in this sample may be carry-over from other donors' samples. The J gene is TRBJ1-3, the V gene TRBV5-1; D not resolved. The sample comprised naive CD4+ T cells from PBMCs. Subset in this sample: CD45RA+ positively selected. CDR3 nucleotide sequence: TGCGCCAGCAGCGGCACCGGGATCAGCTCTGGAAACACCATATATTTT. It specifies CASSGTGISSGNTIYF.